One sample yielded the 32 T cell receptor beta chains listed below, sequenced in a study of beta chain features in type 1 diabetes. Expressed TCRB transcripts got sequenced, as all isolated RNA was reverse transcribed. Only in-frame clones appear in the TCRdb table, and some are missing; sequencing was by immunoSEQ multiplex PCR. The table lists roughly 300,000 clones, 13% to 15% of them singletons, with roughly 6.7% in the top ten. The sample taken for sequencing was central memory CD4+ T cells from blood. These receptors were collected from a man aged 25-45 years in good health.

The chain links TRBV30 to TRBJ1-5; weak D call: TRBD1 (5 bases). The CDR3 has 13 amino acids. The germline V gene encodes CDR1 GTSNPN and CDR2 SVGIG (reference sequence). V was clipped by 1 base and J by 2 bases, with 6 bases between them. CDR3 region: CAWSEGGNQPQHF. The DNA for the CDR3 is TGTGCCTGGAGTGAAGGGGGCAATCAGCCCCAGCATTTT. Together with reference TRBV30 and TRBJ1-5, the CDR3 gives the full variable domain: SQTIHQWPATLVQPVGSPLSLECTVEGTSNPNLYWYRQAAGRGLQLLFYSVGIGQISSEVPQNLSASRPQDRQFILSSKKLLLSDSGFYLCAWSEGGNQPQHFGDGTRLSIL.

The rearrangement uses TRBV9 and TRBJ2-5; possible D gene TRBD1, 5 bases. Per germline, CDR1 SGDLS and CDR2 YYNGEE. Deletions cut 0 bases from V and 4 bases from J, with 10 bases between. This CDR3 is built from 14 residues. The CDR3 sequence is CASSVGAGRETQYF. CDR3 in DNA: TGTGCCAGCAGCGTAGGTGCAGGGCGAGAGACCCAGTACTTC.

This sequence joins TRBV7-2 and TRBJ1-5, with 8 bases matching TRBD1. The trim removed 1 base at V and 2 bases at J, leaving 1 base unmatched. Germline V gives CDR1 SGHTA, CDR2 FQGNSA. The CDR3 extends over 15 amino acids. The CDR3 DNA is TGTGCCAGCAGCTTAGAGGACAGGGGCAATCAGCCCCAGCATTTT. Translating it yields CASSLEDRGNQPQHF.

This clone was observed once. The chain combines TRBV6-6 with TRBJ2-5; 7 positions match TRBD2. CDR1 is MNHNY, CDR2 SVGAGI, per germline (reference sequence). J gave up 2 bases and V 2 bases, and 5 bases lay outside the gene matches. The CDR3 runs to 15 residues. Here the CDR3 reads CASSYAGEGQETQYF. In nucleotides, the CDR3 is TGTGCCAGCAGTTACGCGGGAGAGGGACAAGAGACCCAGTACTTC.

The chain links TRBV18 to TRBJ2-3; D possibly uses TRBD1 or TRBD2 (5 bases each). V was clipped by 1 base and J by 2 bases, with 13 bases between them. The CDR3 length is 16 residues. Germline V gene data show CDR1 as KGHSH and CDR2 as LQKENI. The CDR3 DNA is TGTGCCAGCTCACCACTAGAGGGGCCCCCCACAGATACGCAGTATTTT. It specifies CASSPLEGPPTDTQYF.

The rearrangement links TRBV7-2 to TRBJ2-3; D may be TRBD1 or TRBD2 (5 bases each). Trimming stripped 2 bases from V and 3 bases from J, with 18 bases between. Germline lookup yields CDR1 SGHTA and CDR2 FQGNSA. This CDR3 has 17 residues. CDR3 bases: TGTGCCAGCAGCTTAAGCCCTTGGGGACGTGTGACAGATACGCAGTATTTT. It codes for CASSLSPWGRVTDTQYF.

The chain combines TRBV5-6 with TRBJ1-3; D is ambiguous. Between the trimmed V and J ends, which lost 4 bases and 0 bases, there was a span of 17 bases. The CDR3 extends over 17 amino acids. Per the germline V gene, CDR1 is SGHDT and CDR2 is YYEEEE. The CDR3 sequence: CASSHSFRSGSGNTIYF. CDR3 sequence (DNA): TGTGCCAGCAGCCACTCATTTCGGTCAGGCTCTGGAAACACCATATATTTT.

This clone was counted a few times. One end of the junction does not line up with germline, which may come from a read error. The gene calls are TRBV2 and TRBJ2-7; D is possibly TRBD2 (6 bases). The germline V gene encodes CDR1 SNHLY and CDR2 FYNNEI. The CDR3 is 12 residues long. CDR3 in DNA: TGTGCCGGGGGGATGACCTCCTACGAGCGGTACTTC. As protein: CAGGMTSYERYF.

This clone was found a few times. As DNA, the CDR3 is TGTGCCAGTGGGGAAATGGCTGGAAACACCATATATTTT. Protein sequence: CASGEMAGNTIYF. The chain joins TRBV19 to TRBJ1-3; no reliable D call. V lost 8 bases to trimming and J lost 2 bases, with 10 bases between them. CDR3 size: 13 residues. The germline gives CDR1 LNHDA, CDR2 SQIVND (reference sequence). The variable domain in full, completed from reference TRBV19 and TRBJ1-3, reads DGGITQSPKYLFRKEGQNVTLSCEQNLNHDAMYWYRQDPGQGLRLIYYSQIVNDFQKGDIAEGYSVSREKKESFPLTVTSAQKNPTAFYLCASGEMAGNTIYFGEGSWLTVV.

This clone appeared a few times. This rearrangement joins TRBV5-1 to TRBJ2-1; 7 bases are shared with TRBD2. V was clipped by 4 bases and J by 0 bases; unmatched bases: 4. CDR3 length: 15 residues. The germline V gene encodes CDR1 SGHRS and CDR2 YFSETQ. The CDR3 nucleotides read TGCGCCAGCAGCCCACTAGCGATCTCCTACAATGAGCAGTTCTTC. Residues: CASSPLAISYNEQFF.

The CDR3 here is CASSHAPGQPNTGELFF. The DNA for the CDR3 is TGCGCCAGCAGCCATGCCCCGGGACAGCCGAACACCGGGGAGCTGTTTTTT. V and J are TRBV4-3 and TRBJ2-2, with TRBD1 identical over 7 bases. This CDR3 is built from 17 residues. V gave up 3 bases and J gave up 0 bases; unmatched junction bases: 7. Germline CDR1 LGHNA, CDR2 YSLEER.

This clone was detected ten times or more. The rearrangement uses TRBV7-2 and TRBJ2-1; tentative D call: TRBD2 (6 bases). V was trimmed by 2 bases and J by 6 bases, leaving 8 bases between them. Germline-derived CDR1 and CDR2 are SGHTA and FQGNSA. CDR3 length equals 13 residues. The DNA for the CDR3 is TGTGCCAGCAGCTTATTGCGGGGCAATGAGCAGTTCTTC. Its translation is CASSLLRGNEQFF.

This clone has only a few counts. V and J are TRBV18 and TRBJ1-4; D remains unclear. There are 17 residues in the CDR3. Germline V gene lookup returns CDR1 KGHSH and CDR2 LQKENI. V was pared by 2 bases and J by 4 bases, with 17 bases between. In DNA form, the CDR3 reads TGTGCCAGCTCACCAAGCATCGTCGGCAGGATTAATGAAAAACTGTTTTTT. Its protein product is CASSPSIVGRINEKLFF.

The rearrangement links TRBV29-1 to TRBJ2-1; D remains ambiguous. Germline loops: CDR1 SQVTM, CDR2 ANQGSEA. The V gene lost 7 bases and the J gene lost 0 bases, with 13 bases spanning the gap. CDR3 size: 14 residues. The CDR3 loop is CSAGRQSSYNEQFF. The CDR3 nucleotides read TGCAGCGCCGGAAGACAAAGCTCCTACAATGAGCAGTTCTTC.

Ten or more counts support this clone. The rearrangement links TRBV6-1 to TRBJ2-3; TRBD2 aligns across 9 bases. V dropped 8 bases and J dropped 5; count of bases not matched to a gene: 5. From germline, CDR1 is MNHNS and CDR2 SASEGT. The CDR3 has 13 amino acids. The CDR3 nucleotides are TGTGCCAGCTTAGCGGGAGTTGAAGATACGCAGTATTTT. It codes for CASLAGVEDTQYF.

The chain recombines TRBV6-1 with TRBJ1-6; TRBD1 matches 10 bases. Germline V lookup: CDR1 MNHNS, CDR2 SASEGT. V shed 6 bases, J shed 9 bases, and the junction held 8 bases outside the gene matches. The CDR3 covers 15 residues. Here the CDR3 DNA reads TGTGCCAGCAGACAACCGGGACAGGGGTTTTCACCCCTCCACTTT. This gives the protein CASRQPGQGFSPLHF.

This chain links TRBV9 with TRBJ2-3; TRBD1 is a possible D gene (6 bases). Germline CDR1 and CDR2: SGDLS and YYNGEE. Trimming stripped 5 bases from V and 2 bases from J, with 9 bases between. The CDR3 has 13 residues. The CDR3 loop is CASRPGVTDTQYF. The DNA for the CDR3 is TGTGCCAGCAGGCCAGGGGTCACAGATACGCAGTATTTT.

This clone came up many times. The rearrangement uses TRBV2 and TRBJ2-2, with D perhaps being TRBD1 or TRBD2 (5 bases each). Trimming took off 6 bases at V and 2 bases at J, with 10 bases between the two ends. CDR1 and CDR2 (germline): SNHLY, FYNNEI. The CDR3 is made up of 14 amino acids. The CDR3 loop is CASSPGPNTGELFF. CDR3 sequence (DNA): TGTGCCAGCAGCCCGGGACCAAACACCGGGGAGCTGTTTTTT.

This clone was observed a few times. The chain carries TRBV4-1 and TRBJ2-2, with a possible D match to TRBD1 (5 bases). This CDR3 region has 13 residues. The germline gives CDR1 MGHRA, CDR2 YSYEKL. Trimming took 3 bases from V and 6 from J, leaving 8 bases between them. CDR3 residues: CASSQTVSGELFF. Here the CDR3 DNA reads TGCGCCAGCAGCCAGACAGTTTCCGGGGAGCTGTTTTTT.

This clone came up a few times. V is TRBV7-2 and J is TRBJ2-7; 7 nucleotides line up with TRBD2. CDR1 and CDR2 (germline): SGHTA, FQGNSA. The CDR3 has 15 residues. J lost 3 bases, V lost 3 bases, and 8 bases had no gene match. The CDR3 DNA reads as TGTGCCAGCAGCTTTGCTAGCGGTATGGTCTACGAGCAGTACGTC. Protein product: CASSFASGMVYEQYV.

On this clone: Within the sample, other DNA sequences also encode this same CDR3. The chain employs TRBV7-2 and TRBJ1-1, with 8 nucleotides matching TRBD1. With 1 base clipped from V and 7 bases from J, the junction kept 2 bases outside the gene matches. The length of the CDR3 is 13 residues. The germline CDR1 and CDR2 sequences are SGHTA and FQGNSA. The chain's CDR3 is CASSLVDRGEAFF. The CDR3 region has the DNA TGTGCCAGCAGCTTAGTAGACAGGGGTGAAGCTTTCTTT.

The sample holds a few counts of this clone. The gene calls are TRBV2 and TRBJ2-7; D not resolved. This CDR3 region has 13 residues. Germline-derived CDR1 and CDR2 are SNHLY and FYNNEI. Trimming left V 2 bases short and J 2 bases short, with 7 bases between. The DNA of the CDR3 is TGTGCCAGCAGTGAAAGGCTAACCTACGAGCAGTACTTC. It yields the protein CASSERLTYEQYF.

This chain connects TRBV15 to TRBJ1-2; 11 bases map to TRBD1. Germline V gene data show CDR1 as LNHNV and CDR2 as YYDKDF (reference sequence). The V gene end was trimmed by 1 base and the J gene end by 7 bases; junction bases not matched to a gene: 8. CDR3 size: 16 residues. In nucleotides, the CDR3 is TGTGCCACCAGCAGAGGGGCCGGGACAGGGGGTCGTGGCTACACCTTC. It is translated as CATSRGAGTGGRGYTF.

The sample holds one count of this clone. The same CDR3 can be traced to other DNA sequences in this sample. The chain couples TRBV7-2 to TRBJ2-7; 12 bases are shared with TRBD2. V lost 4 bases, J lost 2 bases, and 3 bases stayed unmatched. CDR3 size: 15 residues. The germline gives CDR1 SGHTA, CDR2 FQGNSA. CDR3 in DNA: TGTGCCAGCAGCTCCACTAGCGGGGGGCCCTACGAGCAGTACTTC. It yields the protein CASSSTSGGPYEQYF.

This sequence joins TRBV6-5 and TRBJ2-5, with D possibly TRBD2 on 5 matching bases. The germline V gene encodes CDR1 MNHEY and CDR2 SVGAGI. Between the trimmed V and J ends, which lost 5 bases and 1 base, there was a span of 11 bases. CDR3 length equals 14 residues. CDR3 bases: TGTGCCAGCAGTCCCCTCCTAGCCCAAGAGACCCAGTACTTC. Amino acids: CASSPLLAQETQYF.

This clone was seen only a few times. The CDR3 sequence is CASSPRQAGELFF. The CDR3 coding sequence is TGTGCCAGCAGCCCCAGACAGGCCGGGGAGCTGTTTTTT. The rearrangement uses TRBV7-2 and TRBJ2-2; a weak D match, TRBD1 (6 bases). V gave up 5 bases and J gave up 6 bases, with 10 bases separating them. The CDR3 is 13 amino acids. The germline V gene encodes CDR1 SGHTA and CDR2 FQGNSA. Supplemented by reference TRBV7-2 and TRBJ2-2, the full variable domain reads GAGVSQSPSNKVTEKGKDVELRCDPISGHTALYWYRQSLGQGLEFLIYFQGNSAPDKSGLPSDRFSAERTGGSVSTLTIQRTQQEDSAVYLCASSPRQAGELFFGEGSRLTVL.

To note about this clone: A read error may explain this, as a much larger clone is one base away. The sample contains more than one DNA sequence encoding this CDR3. The rearrangement uses TRBV6-6 and TRBJ2-3, with D possibly called TRBD1 or TRBD2 (5 bases each). There are 14 residues in the CDR3. In germline, CDR1 is MNHNY, CDR2 SVGAGI (reference sequence). V lost 0 bases and J 1 base, leaving 5 bases between the germline ends. In nucleotides, the CDR3 is TGTGCCAGCAGTTACTCGGGGGGCACAGATACGCAGTATTTT. Translating it yields CASSYSGGTDTQYF.

The chain employs TRBV6-5 and TRBJ2-1; TRBD2 matches at 8 bases. The CDR3 runs to 15 residues. From germline, CDR1 is MNHEY and CDR2 SVGAGI. After removal of 4 bases from V and 6 bases from J, the junction contained 8 bases not matched to a gene. The CDR3 DNA is TGTGCCAGCAGTTCCCCAGCCGGGACTAGCAATGAGCAGTTCTTC. Encoded protein: CASSSPAGTSNEQFF.

This clone has only a few counts. The chain carries TRBV2 and TRBJ2-5; D might be TRBD1 or TRBD2, each matching 5 bases. The CDR3 consists of 14 residues. V lost 10 bases, J lost 2 bases, and 17 bases lay in between. The germline V gene encodes CDR1 SNHLY and CDR2 FYNNEI. The CDR3 DNA sequence: TGTGCCACCAATTCTGGGACCTTACAAGAGACCCAGTACTTC. This encodes CATNSGTLQETQYF.

This clone was counted once. J is TRBJ2-2 and V is TRBV2, with D possibly matching TRBD2 (5 bases). The CDR3 totals 14 residues. Germline V gene data show CDR1 as SNHLY and CDR2 as FYNNEI. V lost 8 bases and J 6 bases, leaving 16 bases between the germline ends. In nucleotides, the CDR3 is TGTGCCAGCTCCCGGGATGCGGGCGCCGGGGAGCTGTTTTTT. Its protein product is CASSRDAGAGELFF.

There are a few counts of this clone. This CDR3 reads CASSAPFPGQGHTQYF. DNA for the CDR3: TGTGCCAGCAGTGCTCCGTTCCCCGGACAGGGGCATACGCAGTATTTT. This chain joins TRBV28 and TRBJ2-3, with 9 bases identical to TRBD1. The V gene's germline CDR1 is MDHEN and CDR2 SYDVKM. With V trimmed by 5 bases and J by 7 bases, 13 bases remained unmatched. CDR3 size: 16 residues.

For the CDR3, the DNA is TGTGCCAGCAGCTTAGCGAGAGGTGATGAGCAGTTCTTC. Translating it yields CASSLARGDEQFF. The J gene is TRBJ2-1, the V gene TRBV7-9; D call uncertain. Germline CDR1 and CDR2: SEHNR and FQNEAQ (reference sequence). The length of the CDR3 is 13 residues. The germline V and J ends were trimmed by 0 bases and 8 bases, with 8 bases remaining between them. Together with reference TRBV7-9 and TRBJ2-1, the CDR3 gives the full variable domain: DTGVSQNPRHKITKRGQNVTFRCDPISEHNRLYWYRQTLGQGPEFLTYFQNEAQLEKSRLLSDRFSAERPKGSFSTLEIQRTEQGDSAMYLCASSLARGDEQFFGPGTRLTVL.